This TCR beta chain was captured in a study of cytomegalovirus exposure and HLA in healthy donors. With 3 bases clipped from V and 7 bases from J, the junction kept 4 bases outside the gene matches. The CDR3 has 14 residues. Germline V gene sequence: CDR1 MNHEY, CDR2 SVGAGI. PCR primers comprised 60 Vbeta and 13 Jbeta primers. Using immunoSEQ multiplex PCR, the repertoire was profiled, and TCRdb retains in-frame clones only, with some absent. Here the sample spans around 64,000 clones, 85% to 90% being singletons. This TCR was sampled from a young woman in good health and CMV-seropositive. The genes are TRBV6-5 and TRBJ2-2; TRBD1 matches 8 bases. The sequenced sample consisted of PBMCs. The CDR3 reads CASSYQGAGGELFF. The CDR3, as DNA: TGTGCCAGCAGTTATCAGGGGGCGGGCGGGGAGCTGTTTTTT.